The TCR beta chain described here comes from a study of long-term antiretroviral therapy in people with HIV. Study-wide findings and caveats: Therapy changes, viral resistance and ART adherence were not documented in the available data.

Survey-level resolution applied to immunoSEQ assay v3.0. Method: immunoSEQ multiplex PCR; TCRdb's copy keeps in-frame clones and lacks some. The data hold more than 35,000 clones, with roughly 95% observed a single time. As for this clone: What it binds is unknown.

J gave up 4 bases and V 7 bases, and 8 bases lay outside the gene matches. Germline V CDR1 and CDR2: WSHSY, SAAADI. The CDR3 is 14 amino acids. Specimen: unsorted PBMCs, collected 3.7 years after starting antiretroviral therapy. The sequence was collected from a woman in her 50s with HIV. V and J are TRBV10-2 and TRBJ1-1; 8 positions match TRBD1. CDR3 coding DNA: TGCGCCAGCACCAGTACAGGGGGGGGCACTGAAGCTTTCTTT. It encodes CASTSTGGGTEAFF.